This is a list of T cell receptor beta chains from one sample in a study of CD8+ T cells in alopecia areata. Here immunoSEQ multiplex PCR was the method, and the copy in TCRdb shows in-frame clones only, minus some. Of 150,000 to 250,000 clones listed, 58% are singletons. The sequencing used CD4+ T cells sorted from blood, collected at week 24, from a patient treated with tofacitinib. Receptors originate from a human donor with alopecia areata. The CDR3 runs from the conserved cysteine through the conserved F or W. The D gene is left open where the match is weak. A clone size is listed for some rows: how often the clone was seen (once, few, many), or a class if it is expanded.

v_gene,abundance,d_gene,j_gene,CDR3aa,CDR3nt
TRBV11-2,-,-,TRBJ1-6,CASSLMVESWKDNSPLHF,TGTGCCAGCAGCCTCATGGTGGAGAGCTGGAAGGATAATTCACCCCTCCACTTT
TRBV9,few,TRBD2,TRBJ2-1,CASSVGTSGGGEQFF,TGTGCCAGCAGCGTAGGGACTAGCGGGGGCGGGGAGCAGTTCTTC
TRBV5-8,-,TRBD1,TRBJ2-3,CASSLGQGVTDTQYF,TGTGCCAGCAGCTTGGGACAGGGGGTTACAGATACGCAGTATTTT
TRBV6-5,-,TRBD2,TRBJ2-3,CASSYSGRGGFYTQYF,TGTGCCAGCAGTTACTCTGGTCGGGGGGGCTTTTATACGCAGTATTTT
TRBV5-1,-,-,TRBJ2-5,CASSLGSEETQHF,TGCGCCAGCAGCTTGGGGTCGGAGGAGACCCAGCACTTC
TRBV28,few,TRBD2,TRBJ2-3,CASSFGLVGQYF,TGTGCCAGCAGTTTCGGACTAGTAGGGCAGTATTTT
TRBV5-4,-,-,TRBJ2-2,CASSPGTQTGGELFF,TGTGCCAGCAGCCCCGGGACCCAGACGGGCGGGGAGCTGTTTTTT
TRBV30,-,-,TRBJ2-5,CAWARVAVQETQYF,TGTGCCTGGGCACGTGTCGCGGTTCAAGAGACCCAGTACTTC
TRBV4-1,-,TRBD2,TRBJ2-5,CASSQAATSGGETQYF,TGCGCCAGCAGCCAAGCAGCGACTAGCGGGGGAGAGACCCAGTACTTC
TRBV5-1,-,-,TRBJ2-6,CASSLGRTGWQGLSGANVLTF,TGCGCCAGCAGCTTGGGGCGAACTGGGTGGCAGGGACTCTCTGGGGCCAACGTCCTGACTTTC
TRBV5-1,-,-,TRBJ2-7,CASSASYEQYF,TGCGCCAGCAGCGCCTCCTACGAGCAGTACTTC
TRBV29-1,-,-,TRBJ1-1,CSVERRGQAFF,TGCAGCGTTGAAAGGAGAGGCCAAGCTTTCTTT
TRBV7-2,-,-,TRBJ1-5,CASSLEVSQPQHF,TGTGCCAGCAGCTTAGAAGTGAGTCAGCCCCAGCATTTT
TRBV18,once,-,TRBJ1-1,CASTLKGGAEAFF,TGTGCCAGCACCCTGAAGGGGGGCGCTGAAGCTTTCTTT
TRBV5-1,-,-,TRBJ2-7,CASSLEASSEQYF,TGCGCCAGCAGCTTGGAGGCCAGCTCCGAGCAGTACTTC
TRBV5-6,few,TRBD1,TRBJ1-2,CASSTGTGVGYTF,TGTGCCAGCAGCACCGGGACAGGAGTGGGCTACACCTTC
TRBV30,few,TRBD2,TRBJ2-1,CAWSISGSTRHWEQFF,TGTGCCTGGAGTATTAGCGGGAGTACCCGACATTGGGAGCAGTTCTTC
TRBV5-1,-,TRBD1,TRBJ2-7,CASSHGTGQEQYF,TGCGCCAGCAGCCACGGGACAGGGCAAGAGCAGTACTTC
TRBV7-2,few,-,TRBJ2-7,CASTPGAASYEQYF,TGTGCCAGCACCCCGGGAGCTGCTTCCTACGAGCAGTACTTC
TRBV12-5,once,-,TRBJ1-1,CASAPRGWGTEAFF,TGTGCTAGTGCCCCAAGGGGATGGGGCACTGAAGCTTTCTTT
TRBV19,few,-,TRBJ2-4,CASSMGLEIGDQYF,TGTGCCAGTAGTATGGGTCTTGAAATTGGGGATCAGTACTTC
TRBV25-1,-,-,TRBJ2-1,CASSSGHGGGEQFF,TGTGCCAGCAGTTCGGGACACGGAGGGGGTGAGCAGTTCTTC
TRBV29-1,-,-,TRBJ2-3,CSVEVRGTDTQYF,TGCAGCGTTGAAGTCAGGGGCACAGATACGCAGTATTTT
TRBV11-3,-,-,TRBJ2-1,CASSLGGSINEQFF,TGTGCCAGCAGCCTAGGAGGGAGTATCAATGAGCAGTTCTTC
TRBV4-3,-,TRBD1,TRBJ2-7,CASSPTLKRQGEVYEQYF,TGCGCCAGCAGCCCAACACTTAAACGACAGGGGGAAGTCTACGAGCAGTACTTC
TRBV2,few,-,TRBJ2-6,CASSEARSGAGANVLTF,TGTGCCAGCAGTGAAGCGCGATCCGGCGCTGGGGCCAACGTCCTGACTTTC
TRBV7-9,-,-,TRBJ2-7,CASSPDFQGRGPIGQYF,TGTGCCAGCAGCCCAGATTTTCAGGGGAGGGGCCCGATTGGGCAGTACTTC
TRBV29-1,-,-,TRBJ2-2,CSVSGYTGELFF,TGCAGCGTTTCAGGGTACACCGGGGAGCTGTTTTTT
TRBV7-2,few,TRBD2,TRBJ2-3,CASSGLVLGDTQYF,TGTGCCAGCAGCGGACTAGTGTTGGGTGATACGCAGTATTTT
TRBV4-3,-,-,TRBJ2-7,CASSLAPGSSYEQYF,TGCGCCAGCAGCCTTGCCCCGGGGAGCTCCTACGAGCAGTACTTC
TRBV5-4,-,-,TRBJ2-3,CASSPSRGQGLTDTQYF,TGTGCCAGCAGCCCCTCACGGGGGCAGGGATTGACAGATACGCAGTATTTT
TRBV9,few,-,TRBJ1-1,CASSVTGRADTEAFF,TGTGCCAGCAGCGTCACAGGGAGGGCCGACACTGAAGCTTTCTTT
TRBV29-1,-,-,TRBJ1-2,CSVEDQGRQNYGYTF,TGCAGCGTTGAAGATCAAGGACGGCAGAACTATGGCTACACCTTC
TRBV9,-,TRBD1,TRBJ1-2,CASSAQDRGLLYGYTF,TGTGCCAGCAGCGCCCAGGACAGGGGGCTTTTGTATGGCTACACCTTC
TRBV2,-,-,TRBJ2-5,CASTVLARETQYF,TGTGCCAGCACCGTCCTAGCGAGGGAGACCCAGTACTTC
TRBV7-2,-,-,TRBJ1-2,CASSLMGQGGYTF,TGTGCCAGCAGCTTAATGGGTCAGGGTGGCTACACCTTC
TRBV19,-,TRBD1,TRBJ1-1,CASSAKTGDITEAFF,TGTGCCAGTAGTGCCAAGACAGGGGATATCACTGAAGCTTTCTTT
TRBV9,few,TRBD2,TRBJ2-2,CASSVELAGITGELFF,TGTGCCAGCAGCGTAGAACTAGCGGGAATCACCGGGGAGCTGTTTTTT
TRBV7-9,few,-,TRBJ1-5,CASTGSSTNQPQHF,TGTGCCAGCACTGGATCCTCCACCAATCAGCCCCAGCATTTT
TRBV25-1,-,-,TRBJ2-1,CASSELQGNEQFF,TGTGCCAGCAGTGAGTTACAGGGTAATGAGCAGTTCTTC
TRBV18,few,-,TRBJ2-5,CASSPAKTQETQYF,TGTGCCAGCTCACCGGCGAAGACCCAAGAGACCCAGTACTTC
TRBV27,few,-,TRBJ2-7,CASSSYEQYF,TGTGCCAGCAGTTCCTACGAGCAGTACTTC
TRBV29-1,-,-,TRBJ2-3,CSVEDQEGSGGTDTQYF,TGCAGCGTTGAAGATCAGGAGGGTTCGGGTGGCACAGATACGCAGTATTTT
TRBV5-1,-,-,TRBJ2-7,CASSLGLADEQYF,TGCGCCAGCAGCTTGGGTTTGGCGGACGAGCAGTACTTC
TRBV6-1,-,-,TRBJ2-3,CASSSPGRITQYF,TGTGCCAGCAGCTCCCCGGGCCGGATCACGCAGTATTTT
TRBV4-3,-,-,TRBJ1-2,CASSQATQGGGYTF,TGCGCCAGCAGCCAGGCCACCCAGGGAGGTGGCTACACCTTC
TRBV6-5,-,-,TRBJ1-5,CASSYSRVADQPQHF,TGTGCCAGCAGTTACTCGAGGGTGGCCGATCAGCCCCAGCATTTT
TRBV10-3,-,TRBD1,TRBJ1-5,CAISELGQGAGNNQPQHF,TGTGCCATCAGTGAGCTAGGACAGGGGGCAGGTAACAATCAGCCCCAGCATTTT
TRBV25-1,-,-,TRBJ2-4,CASSAFRMDLAKNIQYF,TGTGCCAGCAGTGCCTTTCGGATGGATCTAGCCAAAAACATTCAGTACTTC
TRBV9,once,-,TRBJ1-6,CASSVVSGGRKGSPLHF,TGTGCCAGCAGCGTAGTGAGTGGTGGCAGAAAGGGGTCACCCCTCCACTTT